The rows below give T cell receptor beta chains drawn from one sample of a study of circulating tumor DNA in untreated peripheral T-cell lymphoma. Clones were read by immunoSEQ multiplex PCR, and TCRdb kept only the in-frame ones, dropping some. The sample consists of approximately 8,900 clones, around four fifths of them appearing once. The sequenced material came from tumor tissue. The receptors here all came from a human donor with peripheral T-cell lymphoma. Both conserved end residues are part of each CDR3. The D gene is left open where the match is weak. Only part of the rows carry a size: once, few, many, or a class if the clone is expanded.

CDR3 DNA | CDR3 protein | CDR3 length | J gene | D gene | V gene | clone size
TGCAGCGTTGAAAACCGGGACAGGGGGCTGGGAGGCTACACCTTC | CSVENRDRGLGGYTF | 15 | TRBJ1-2 | TRBD1 | TRBV29-1 | .
TGCGCCAGCAGCCCCGATGCCGGAGCAGGGTCTGGCTACACCTTC | CASSPDAGAGSGYTF | 15 | TRBJ1-2 | . | TRBV23-1 | .
TGTGCTAGTGGTAAAAGTGTTCCCAGGGGGCCGACTAATGAAAAACTGTTTTTT | CASGKSVPRGPTNEKLFF | 18 | TRBJ1-4 | TRBD1 | TRBV12-5 | .
TGTGCCTGGAGCCTCCTCCAGGCTGGGGCCAACGTCCTGACTTTC | CAWSLLQAGANVLTF | 15 | TRBJ2-6 | . | TRBV30 | .
TGTGCCAGTACCACTCCCAGGGGGCTCGGGAACACTGAAGCTTTCTTT | CASTTPRGLGNTEAFF | 16 | TRBJ1-1 | TRBD1 | TRBV19 | .
TGTGCCAGCAGTGACGCCCAACGTGGGGGCGCGAATGGCTACACCTTC | CASSDAQRGGANGYTF | 16 | TRBJ1-2 | . | TRBV6-7 | once
TGTGCCAGCAGACGACAGGGTCCCTATGGCTACACCTTC | CASRRQGPYGYTF | 13 | TRBJ1-2 | TRBD1 | TRBV6-8 | .
TGCGCCAGGGGGGCCCCAAAAAGCTCCTACGAGCAGTACTTC | CARGAPKSSYEQYF | 14 | TRBJ2-7 | . | TRBV23-1 | .
TGTGCCAGCACCGACAGGGAGAACCAGCCCCAGCATTTT | CASTDRENQPQHF | 13 | TRBJ1-5 | TRBD1 | TRBV6-8 | .
TGTGCCAGCAGTGAAGAAGGGACAGGGCTTCGTGACTACACCTTC | CASSEEGTGLRDYTF | 15 | TRBJ1-2 | TRBD1 | TRBV6-7 | .
TGTGCCAGCAGTTTAGGGGGTGGAAACACCATATATTTT | CASSLGGGNTIYF | 13 | TRBJ1-3 | . | TRBV25-1 | .
TGTGCCTGGGACACTCAGCCCGGGGGCAATCAGCCCCAGCATTTT | CAWDTQPGGNQPQHF | 15 | TRBJ1-5 | . | TRBV30 | .
TGTGCCAGTACTACAAGGGCCACGGTCGGCTACACCTTC | CASTTRATVGYTF | 13 | TRBJ1-2 | . | TRBV19 | once
TGTGCCAGCAGTTACTGGAGGTCTCAAGAGACCCAGTACTTC | CASSYWRSQETQYF | 14 | TRBJ2-5 | . | TRBV6-8 | .
TGTGCCAGTTCTCAGACCCTCTACGAGCAGTACTTC | CASSQTLYEQYF | 12 | TRBJ2-7 | . | TRBV19 | .
TGTGCCAGCAGCTTGTACTACGTACGCAACAATGAGCAGTTCTTC | CASSLYYVRNNEQFF | 15 | TRBJ2-1 | . | TRBV7-4 | .
TGTGCCAGCAGCGTAGACAGGGGTGGCGAAAAACTGTTTTTT | CASSVDRGGEKLFF | 14 | TRBJ1-4 | TRBD1 | TRBV9 | .
TGTGCCAGCAGTTACGGAGAGCCCAGGGGGACCCAGTACTTC | CASSYGEPRGTQYF | 14 | TRBJ2-5 | . | TRBV6-8 | once
TGTGCCAGCAGCTTAACTCCGGGGGGGCGCGAGCAGTACTTC | CASSLTPGGREQYF | 14 | TRBJ2-7 | TRBD2 | TRBV11-3 | .
TGTGCCTGGAGTGTACGAGACAGGGCTAGGCGGGAGACCCAGTACTTC | CAWSVRDRARRETQYF | 16 | TRBJ2-5 | TRBD1 | TRBV30 | .
TGCGCCAGCAGCCAACCCGGGTTGGGGACAGATACGCAGTATTTT | CASSQPGLGTDTQYF | 15 | TRBJ2-3 | . | TRBV1 | .
TGTGCCAGCAGTTTAAACAGGGGCTGGAACACTGAAGCTTTCTTT | CASSLNRGWNTEAFF | 15 | TRBJ1-1 | TRBD1 | TRBV11-3 | .
TGCGCCAGCAGCCATCCGCGGCAGACAGGCCTGAGTGCAACTAATGAAAAACTGTTTTTT | CASSHPRQTGLSATNEKLFF | 20 | TRBJ1-4 | . | TRBV4-1 | few
TGCAGCGTTGAGAGTTTGAACACTGAAGCTTTCTTT | CSVESLNTEAFF | 12 | TRBJ1-1 | . | TRBV29-1 | .
TGTGTCAGTAGTATAGGGACGAACACTGAAGCTTTCTTT | CVSSIGTNTEAFF | 13 | TRBJ1-1 | . | TRBV19 | .
TGTGCCAGCAGTTACTCGATGGCTAAACCCTACGAGCAGTACTTC | CASSYSMAKPYEQYF | 15 | TRBJ2-7 | . | TRBV6-8 | .
TGCAGCGTTCCTGGGACAGAAGATTTGAGCTCCTACAATGAGCAGTTCTTC | CSVPGTEDLSSYNEQFF | 17 | TRBJ2-1 | TRBD1 | TRBV29-1 | .
TGTGCCAGCAGCTTGGACAGGGGGCTTGAAAAACTGTTTTTT | CASSLDRGLEKLFF | 14 | TRBJ1-4 | TRBD1 | TRBV11-3 | few
TGCAGCGTTGGCCTTTATCTCCAAGAGACCCAGTACTTC | CSVGLYLQETQYF | 13 | TRBJ2-5 | . | TRBV29-1 | few
TGTGCCAGCTCACCACCTCAGACCTACGAGCAGTACTTC | CASSPPQTYEQYF | 13 | TRBJ2-7 | . | TRBV18 | few
TGTGCCTCCTCCCCGCAGGGCTATGGCTACACCTTC | CASSPQGYGYTF | 12 | TRBJ1-2 | . | TRBV30 | .
TGTGCCAGCAGTACGGGGGACTACCAGTACTTC | CASSTGDYQYF | 11 | TRBJ2-5 | TRBD2 | TRBV6-7 | .
TGTGCCAGCAGTGGGTGGCAGGGGCCCTCCTACGAGCAGTACTTC | CASSGWQGPSYEQYF | 15 | TRBJ2-7 | . | TRBV9 | .
TGTGCCAGTAGTACGGGAGGGGGCCGTAATTTTCTGTATTTT | CASSTGGGRNFLYF | 14 | TRBJ2-3 | . | TRBV19 | .
TGCGCCAGCAGTAACGGGCCAAGCAGCAATCAGCCCCAGCATTTT | CASSNGPSSNQPQHF | 15 | TRBJ1-5 | . | TRBV5-1 | .
TGCAGCGTCGACAGGGGTGGGGGGAAACTGTTTTTT | CSVDRGGGKLFF | 12 | TRBJ1-4 | TRBD1 | TRBV29-1 | .
TGTGCCAGCTCACCGCAGACAGGGATGGGCAATCAGCCCCAGCATTTT | CASSPQTGMGNQPQHF | 16 | TRBJ1-5 | TRBD1 | TRBV18 | .
TGTGCCAGCAGCCAGTTCCGAGACCCCCTAGTATCTTTCTTT | CASSQFRDPLVSFF | 14 | TRBJ1-1 | . | TRBV14 | .
TGCAGCGCTGACCCTGGGGATAGTGGCTACACCTTC | CSADPGDSGYTF | 12 | TRBJ1-2 | . | TRBV29-1 | .
TGTGCCAGTAGTATGGGAGCGGGGGCCTCCTACGAGCAGTACTTC | CASSMGAGASYEQYF | 15 | TRBJ2-7 | TRBD2 | TRBV19 | few
TGTGCCATCAAGGACAGCCCCACAGATACGCAGTATTTT | CAIKDSPTDTQYF | 13 | TRBJ2-3 | . | TRBV6-8 | .
TGTGCCAGTGATAATGGGGCAGGGCAAGAGACCCAGTACTTC | CASDNGAGQETQYF | 14 | TRBJ2-5 | . | TRBV19 | .
TGTGCCAGTAGTCCTAACCGTGGGATCCCCCTCGAGCAGTACTTC | CASSPNRGIPLEQYF | 15 | TRBJ2-7 | . | TRBV19 | .
TGTGCCAGCAGCTTATCAGGGGGCTACGAGCAGTACTTC | CASSLSGGYEQYF | 13 | TRBJ2-7 | TRBD1 | TRBV7-8 | .
TGTGCCAGCAGTTACCCCTCGGCAGTCACCCCCTACAATGAGCAGTTCTTC | CASSYPSAVTPYNEQFF | 17 | TRBJ2-1 | . | TRBV6-8 | .
TGTGCCAGTAGTATGTGGGACAGGATGGAAGCTTTCTTT | CASSMWDRMEAFF | 13 | TRBJ1-1 | TRBD1 | TRBV19 | .
TGCGCCAGCAGCCAAGGTAGACAGGACACTGAAGCTTTCTTT | CASSQGRQDTEAFF | 14 | TRBJ1-1 | . | TRBV4-1 | few